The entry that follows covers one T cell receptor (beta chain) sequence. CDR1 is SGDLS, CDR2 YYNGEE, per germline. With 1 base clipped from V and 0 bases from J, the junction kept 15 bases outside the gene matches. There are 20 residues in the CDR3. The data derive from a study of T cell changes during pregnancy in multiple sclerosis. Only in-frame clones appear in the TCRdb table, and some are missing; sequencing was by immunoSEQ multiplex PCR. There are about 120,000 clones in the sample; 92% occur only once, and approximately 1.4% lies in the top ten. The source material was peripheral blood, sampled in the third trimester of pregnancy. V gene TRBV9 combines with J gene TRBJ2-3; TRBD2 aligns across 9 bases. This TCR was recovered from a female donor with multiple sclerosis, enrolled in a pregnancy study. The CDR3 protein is CASSVRGRAGGPISTDTQYF. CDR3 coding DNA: TGTGCCAGCAGCGTAAGGGGTCGAGCGGGGGGACCCATTAGCACAGATACGCAGTATTTT.